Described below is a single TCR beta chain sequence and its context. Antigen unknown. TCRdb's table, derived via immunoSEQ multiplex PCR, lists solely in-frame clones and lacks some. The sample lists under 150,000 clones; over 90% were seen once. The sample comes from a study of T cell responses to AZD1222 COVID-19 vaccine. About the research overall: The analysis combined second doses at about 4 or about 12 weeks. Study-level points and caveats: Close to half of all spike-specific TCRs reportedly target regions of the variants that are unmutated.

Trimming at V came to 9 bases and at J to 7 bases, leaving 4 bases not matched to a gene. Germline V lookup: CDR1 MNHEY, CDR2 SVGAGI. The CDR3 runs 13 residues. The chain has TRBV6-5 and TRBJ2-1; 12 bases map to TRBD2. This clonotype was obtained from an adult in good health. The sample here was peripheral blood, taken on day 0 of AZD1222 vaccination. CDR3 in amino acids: CASGLAGLNEQFF. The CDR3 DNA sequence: TGTGCCAGTGGACTAGCGGGGTTGAATGAGCAGTTCTTC.